These T cell receptor beta chains were read from a single sample in a study of spatial heterogeneity in lung cancer. TCRdb reprocessed the 5' RACE reads with MiXCR, giving one entry per CDR3 protein. The sample records around 20,000 distinct CDR3 sequences, about 9% being singletons. Sequenced here: PBMCs, sampled at follow-up. These TCRs come from a male donor with early-stage non-small cell lung cancer. The CDR3 runs from the conserved cysteine through the conserved F or W. Each record gives: V gene, J gene, clone size, D gene, CDR3 protein, CDR3 DNA. A D gene is named only where the DNA matches it firmly. Some rows mark clone size as missing; the rest say once, few, many or name a class of expanded clone.

TRBV9,TRBJ1-2,many,-,CASSVGRGRRSYGYTF,TGTGCCAGCAGCGTAGGTAGAGGGCGTCGGAGCTATGGCTACACCTTC
TRBV19,TRBJ2-3,-,-,CASRGHAVSTDTQYF,TGTGCCAGTAGAGGACACGCGGTTAGCACAGATACGCAGTATTTT
TRBV12-3/TRBV12-4,TRBJ2-1,many,-,CALELNNEQFF,TGTGCCCTCGAATTAAACAATGAGCAGTTCTTC
TRBV2,TRBJ2-2,many,-,CAILIGTPIGLFF,TGTGCCATCTTAATCGGGACTCCAATTGGGCTGTTTTTT
TRBV7-2,TRBJ1-3,many,-,CASSLSAILANTIYF,TGTGCCAGCAGCTTAAGCGCTATATTGGCGAACACCATATATTTT
TRBV6-2/TRBV6-3,TRBJ2-3,many,-,CASSSASTSTDTQYF,TGTGCCAGCAGTTCTGCTAGCACTAGCACAGATACGCAGTATTTT
TRBV20-1,TRBJ1-2,many,-,CSAIPEGVYGYTF,TGCAGTGCTATTCCCGAAGGAGTCTATGGCTACACCTTC
TRBV30,TRBJ2-1,many,TRBD2,CAWGYGLAGVNEQFF,TGTGCCTGGGGGTATGGACTAGCGGGAGTCAATGAGCAGTTCTTC
TRBV4-1,TRBJ1-5,many,TRBD1,CASSQGQGIGQPQHF,TGCGCCAGCAGCCAAGGACAGGGTATAGGGCAGCCCCAGCATTTT
TRBV28,TRBJ1-5,many,-,CASSPFGASGNQPQHF,TGTGCCAGCAGCCCCTTTGGGGCGTCCGGCAATCAGCCCCAGCATTTT
TRBV5-1,TRBJ2-1,-,TRBD1,CASSLWDRVGNEQFF,TGCGCCAGCAGCTTGTGGGACAGGGTCGGGAATGAGCAGTTCTTC
TRBV6-5,TRBJ1-2,-,-,CASSFDSRYGYTF,TGTGCCAGCAGCTTCGACAGCCGCTATGGCTACACCTTC
TRBV21-1,TRBJ1-5,many,-,CASRNQGQNSNQPQHF,TGTGCCAGCAGGAACCAGGGACAGAATAGCAATCAGCCCCAGCATTTT
TRBV28,TRBJ2-7,many,TRBD1,CASNPGTGAYEQYF,TGTGCCAGCAATCCCGGGACAGGGGCCTACGAGCAGTACTTC
TRBV5-6,TRBJ2-1,many,-,CASSSDTGTFFIEQFF,TGTGCCAGCAGCTCCGATACCGGGACCTTCTTTATTGAGCAGTTCTTC
TRBV28,TRBJ2-7,many,-,CASSAMTVATTYEQYF,TGTGCCAGCAGTGCCATGACAGTAGCTACGACCTACGAGCAGTACTTC
TRBV7-8,TRBJ2-2,many,-,CASSLAFSTGELFF,TGTGCCAGCAGCTTAGCATTTTCAACCGGGGAGCTGTTTTTT
TRBV6-2/TRBV6-3,TRBJ2-2,-,-,CASNYNRVAGELFF,TGTGCCAGCAACTACAACAGGGTCGCCGGGGAGCTGTTTTTT
TRBV21-1,TRBJ2-5,-,-,CASSKDRGGQGAFETQYF,TGTGCCAGCAGCAAAGATCGGGGCGGACAGGGGGCGTTTGAGACCCAGTACTTC
TRBV6-5,TRBJ1-1,medium-sized,-,CASSYSAGRTEAFF,TGTGCCAGCAGTTACTCGGCGGGTAGGACTGAAGCTTTCTTT
TRBV11-2,TRBJ2-1,many,-,CASSLAAQPFSEQFF,TGTGCCAGCAGCTTAGCGGCCCAACCGTTCAGTGAGCAGTTCTTC
TRBV28,TRBJ2-1,-,-,CASSFGDEQFF,TGTGCCAGCAGTTTTGGCGATGAGCAGTTCTTC